This T cell receptor beta chain was profiled in a study of cytomegalovirus exposure and HLA in healthy donors (dated by TCRdb to between 2016 and 2019). Notes on the research overall: An earlier analysis of approximately 640 of the donors reported approximately 300 Gb of sequence data and 100 million to 130 million unique TCR beta sequences from 190 million or so T cells. An early release that covered some 630 HLA-typed donors contained about 300 gigabases of sequencing data and 80 million or so unique TCR sequences. Of the roughly 410 genotyped donors, roughly 76% were placed in the genetic ancestry cluster associated with self-reported Caucasian donors. The study was designed to test whether signatures of past pathogen exposure could be identified by cataloging public T cell receptors. The study used immunosequencing to profile the T cell repertoires of approximately 640 subjects and linked those repertoires to cytomegalovirus serostatus. Besides the first cohort of under 700 subjects, a separate validation cohort made up of over 95 different subjects was used. To predict cytomegalovirus infection status, the study brought together high-throughput TCR immunosequencing, statistical association of individual TCRs with disease status, and machine learning. A later analysis re-examined previously published TCR beta repertoires from 610 or so donors and added high-resolution HLA genotyping to investigate patterns of TCR occurrence. The later analysis used no new phenotypic data to find candidate immune exposures, relying instead on TCR beta sequences and their occurrence across donors. To decide whether each TCR beta V gene segment behaved as functional or pseudogenic, an earlier analysis of some 540 of the donors relied on high-throughput TCR beta sequencing. Donor age, sex, ethnicity and CMV serostatus were collected together with the repertoire data. A later genetic analysis used genome-wide SNP genotypes for 398 of the 666 donors, treating that subset as a discovery cohort. Every repertoire in the discovery cohort had been generated on one and the same sequencing platform. HLA typing covered class I and class II loci at four-digit resolution. Typing coverage varied by locus: roughly 629-630 donors for A, B, C, DRB1 and DQB1; about 520 for DQA1; approximately 570 for DPA1; approximately 470 for DPB1. Five DR-DQ haplotypes were handled as single units for association and clustering because linkage in the cohort was strong. Among 300 to 450 genotyped donors of the cohort, an average of around 240,000 unique TCR beta nucleotide sequences were sequenced per donor, around 20% of them non-productive. The paper as a whole reports these results and caveats: Across donors, most TCR sequences were observed very rarely, whereas some public TCRs were present in many individuals. Roughly 15 rarely observed V segments, including chromosome 9 orphons, were excluded from the earlier analysis of about 500 of the donors because counts were too low. Only TCR beta chains were sequenced in this cohort, and the absence of alpha or paired-chain data limited detectable features. In vitro tests confirmed that a few of the cytomegalovirus-associated TCR beta chains recognize cytomegalovirus antigens. In a later genetic analysis, fewer N-insertions in productive TCRs were reported among donors in an Asian-associated ancestry cluster than the roughly 640-donor mean. The classifier was reported to diagnose cytomegalovirus status with high specificity and sensitivity in both the original cohort and the validation cohort. According to the authors, the approach could potentially be generalized to other disease states and immunological phenotypes. In an earlier analysis of over 550 of the donors, most TCR beta V segments were observed in productive rearrangements about 87% or about 30% of the time, broadly matching IMGT annotations. Compared with equally common non-associated chains, HLA-associated TCR beta chains in a later analysis were more clonally expanded and had lower generation probabilities. A further reported finding was that TCR beta sequences accurately predicted the HLA-A and HLA-B alleles for most subjects in the first cohort. Several of the top co-occurrence clusters appeared to be linked to parvovirus B19, influenza, CMV and Epstein-Barr virus, according to a later analysis. A group of highly shared sequence variants was considered likely to be a technical artifact of the sequencing pipeline. Assigning TCR associations to individual alleles was difficult when HLA alleles, especially DR and DQ, strongly co-occurred. An association between a missense DCLRE1C variant and V-gene and J-gene trimming of TCR beta chains was found in a later genetic analysis and replicated in an independent cohort. Most CMV-associated TCR beta chains appeared to be HLA-restricted in a later analysis, and the HLA associations seemed to be driven largely by CMV exposure. In a later analysis, 16,951 TCR beta sequences were associated with specific HLA alleles at a false discovery rate of 0.05. Roughly uniform sequencing depth across donors was assumed in presence/absence analyses, although this assumption may not hold. Correlated functional status among segregating V segments might be attributable to linkage disequilibrium, but an unknown experimental factor could not be ruled out. The study listed 150 to 200 TCR beta chains as associated with cytomegalovirus. In a later analysis, TCR association rates were found to vary across HLA loci, with the most associated TCRs seen for DRB1 alleles and the fewest for HLA-C alleles. HLA typing was unavailable for some donors at each locus, so association tests used only the typed subset. CMV serostatus was the only immune exposure information available for the cohort.

This clone was seen once. Its antigen remains unidentified. Base qualities are missing; no much larger clone stands one base away. The cohort consisted of more than 650 healthy bone marrow donors. At the time of sampling, every cohort member was nominally healthy, though immune exposures that went unrecorded were likely present. CMV serostatus was recorded as positive for roughly 290 and negative for about 55% of the roughly 700 cohort members, whereas no CMV serostatus was recorded for the donor in question. A peripheral blood sample was collected from each donor, and TCR beta sequencing was performed on peripheral blood mononuclear cells. Genomic DNA was extracted from the blood cell samples with the Qiagen DNeasy Blood Extraction Kit. Libraries were made using the immunoSEQ multiplex PCR assay. For the multiplex PCR, a mixture combining 60 forward primers for TCR Vbeta segments and 13 reverse primers for TCR Jbeta segments was used. A multiplex PCR assay on genomic DNA amplified the CDR3 region of rearranged TCR beta genes. The Illumina HiSeq System was used to sequence the amplified TCR beta libraries as 87-base-pair reads. In the paper's pipeline: In a later analysis, tens of millions of unique TCR beta chains were counted across the 650 to 750 repertoires, and around 11 million of these chains were shared by at least two donors. Raw reads were error-corrected and collapsed into unique sequences by a nearest-neighbor algorithm in which closely related sequences were merged to remove PCR and sequencing errors. Alignment of CDR3 sequences to IMGT reference sequences was used to assign V, D and J gene segments. For a sequence to be retained, a match of at least six nucleotides to both a V gene segment and a J gene segment was required. Rearrangements were called productive when the CDR3 lacked stop codons and stayed in frame with V and J; all others were non-productive. CDR3 was defined according to IMGT convention as the region running from the second conserved V-encoded cysteine to the conserved J-encoded phenylalanine. The earlier analysis of about 570 of the donors excluded any sequence lacking an unambiguous match to a single V gene segment. In an earlier analysis of several hundred of the donors, a V segment was called functional when productive rearrangements were above 56.7%, and segregating when the standard deviation between donors exceeded 5%. A statistical classification framework was built to diagnose cytomegalovirus status from the catalog of TCR beta chain sequences. V and J gene assignment, in a later analysis, came from comparing TCR nucleotide sequences with IMGT/GENE-DB human TR gene sequences. Using the TCRdist pipeline, a later analysis assigned CDR3 sequences along with most-parsimonious VDJ recombination scenarios. In a later analysis, each TCR beta chain was defined by its CDR3 amino acid sequence together with its V-gene family, and reads without a unique V-gene family were excluded. To address suspected cross-contamination and a sequencing artifact, a later analysis removed approximately 590 highly shared, low-generation-probability nucleotide sequences. For each public chain, a later analysis derived a clonal expansion index from normalized ranks of inferred template counts within each repertoire. A later analysis computed generation probabilities with a VDJ recombination model fitted to out-of-frame rearrangements, and checked the results against IGoR. A later analysis scored TCR-TCR, TCR-HLA and TCR-CMV co-occurrence with hypergeometric tests, applying a repertoire-size bias correction to TCR pairs. False discovery rates were estimated in a later analysis by permuting HLA or CMV assignments 20 times. In a later analysis, co-occurring TCRs were grouped with DBSCAN, and TCRdist sequence similarity was added when clustering was performed within HLA-allele-positive subsets. Repertoires with fewer than 30,000 or more than 120,000 public chains, plus five repertoires with anomalous nucleotide sharing, were excluded from co-occurrence clustering. The table comes from immuneACCESS by way of TCRdb, which keeps in-frame sequences with V and J called. Part of the clones is missing from these tables; in studies checked, under half for an unresolved V gene and the rest for unknown reasons. For V, J and clone size, that table is used; D and trimming come from the DNA. For this sample there are just over 70,000 clones; roughly 74% appear just once. The biggest ten clones account for around 10% of the sample.

This TCR came from a human donor in good health. Sequenced input: PBMCs.

The CDR3 reads CASRVGTGEYNEQFF. The DNA sequence is given as TGTGCCAGCAGAGTCGGGACAGGAGAATACAATGAGCAGTTCTTC. The V gene is TRBV25-1 and the J gene is TRBJ2-1, and 8 junction bases match TRBD1. Trimming leaves V shorter by 6 bases and J shorter by 4 bases, with the junction holding 8 bases beyond the gene matches. CDR1 and CDR2 are drawn from the germline V gene: MGHDK, SYGVNS. Including cysteine and phenylalanine, the CDR3 has 15 amino acids. Only the CDR3 DNA is retained, 45 bases long and in frame from the first base.